The 30 T cell receptor beta chains reported below all come from one sample, sequenced in a study of long-term antiretroviral therapy in people with HIV. The assay, immunoSEQ v3.0, was run at survey level. Only in-frame clones appear in the TCRdb table, and some are missing; sequencing was by immunoSEQ multiplex PCR. The table includes around 33,000 clones, approximately 83% detected once. The sample consisted of unsorted PBMCs, taken 0.4 years before starting antiretroviral therapy. Every receptor here comes from a man aged 18 to 30 with HIV.

The chain employs TRBV9 and TRBJ2-3; possibly TRBD1 for D (5 bases). The CDR3 is 17 amino acids. Per germline, CDR1 SGDLS and CDR2 YYNGEE. V lost 0 bases and J 6 bases, leaving 20 bases between the germline ends. CDR3 loop: CASSVGWTNFPSDTQYF. The CDR3 DNA reads TGTGCCAGCAGCGTAGGTTGGACAAATTTTCCCTCGGATACGCAGTATTTT. Filled out from reference TRBV9 and TRBJ2-3, the complete variable domain reads DSGVTQTPKHLITATGQRVTLRCSPRSGDLSVYWYQQSLDQGLQFLIQYYNGEERAKGNILERFSAQQFPDLHSELNLSSLELGDSALYFCASSVGWTNFPSDTQYFGPGTRLTVL.

This clone was counted only a few times. The chain employs TRBV5-4 and TRBJ2-7, with a tentative D call TRBD2 (5 bases). The V end was cut by 4 bases, the J end by 5 bases, with 19 bases between. The CDR3 length is 15 residues. Germline CDR1 reads SGHNT; CDR2 reads YYREEE (reference sequence). The CDR3 nucleotides read TGTGCCAGCAGCCTAAGTCCGGCCCCGAGGGACGAGCAGTACTTC. This encodes CASSLSPAPRDEQYF.

The chain has TRBV4-2 and TRBJ2-6; D is unclear. The germline V and J ends were trimmed by 4 bases and 8 bases, with 18 bases remaining between them. CDR3 length equals 16 residues. Germline CDR1 LGHNA, CDR2 YNFKEQ. CDR3 amino acids: CASSPQYRASSNVLTF. CDR3 bases: TGTGCCAGCAGCCCCCAATATAGGGCTTCTTCCAACGTCCTGACTTTC.

The rearrangement joins TRBV9 to TRBJ2-7; either TRBD1 or TRBD2 may supply D (5 bases each). V lost 7 bases and J 2 bases, leaving 19 bases between the germline ends. This CDR3 has 15 residues. CDR1 SGDLS and CDR2 YYNGEE come from the germline V gene. CDR3 region: CASSPGSSPTYEQYF. The DNA for the CDR3 is TGTGCCAGCTCACCAGGGAGCTCCCCAACCTACGAGCAGTACTTC.

This clone was observed once. The chain employs TRBV7-2 and TRBJ2-6; no definite D call. Germline V gene sequence: CDR1 SGHTA, CDR2 FQGNSA. Trimming left V 5 bases short and J 0 bases short, with 11 bases between. This CDR3 contains 16 residues. CDR3 amino acids: CASSRSPSSGANVLTF. CDR3 in DNA: TGTGCCAGCAGCCGAAGCCCCAGCTCTGGGGCCAACGTCCTGACTTTC.

V is TRBV2 and J is TRBJ2-7; 9 nucleotides align to TRBD1. With V trimmed by 7 bases and J by 7 bases, 5 bases remained unmatched. The germline gives CDR1 SNHLY, CDR2 FYNNEI. The CDR3 consists of 12 residues. CDR3 region: CASTGQGREQYF. The CDR3 DNA reads TGTGCCAGCACCGGACAGGGGCGAGAGCAGTACTTC.

This clone was detected a few times. The chain carries TRBV5-6 and TRBJ1-5, with D unresolved. The ends were cut back, 4 bases at V and 5 bases at J, with 7 bases in the middle. This CDR3 region has 12 residues. Per the germline V gene, CDR1 is SGHDT and CDR2 is YYEEEE. The CDR3 sequence: CASSAMYQPQHF. Here the CDR3 DNA reads TGTGCCAGCAGCGCTATGTATCAGCCCCAGCATTTT. The full variable domain, rest sourced from reference TRBV5-6 and TRBJ1-5, is DAGVTQSPTHLIKTRGQQVTLRCSPKSGHDTVSWYQQALGQGPQFIFQYYEEEERQRGNFPDRFSGHQFPNYSSELNVNALLLGDSALYLCASSAMYQPQHFGDGTRLSIL.

This clone was observed a few times. The V call is TRBV19, the J call TRBJ1-2; no clear D. Germline V lookup: CDR1 LNHDA, CDR2 SQIVND (reference sequence). V was shortened by 7 bases and J by 4 bases, with 19 bases between the two germline ends. The CDR3 length is 15 residues. CDR3 in DNA: TGTGCCAGTACCGCCCCCGATGGGGTAGGCTATGGCTACACCTTC. Residues: CASTAPDGVGYGYTF.

The J gene is TRBJ2-3, the V gene TRBV6-4; D perhaps matches TRBD2 (6 bases). The CDR3 length is 14 residues. V shed 6 bases and J shed 4 bases, with 14 bases lying between them. CDR1 and CDR2 (germline): MRHNA, SNTAGT. Written as DNA, the CDR3 is TGTGCCAGCAGCCGGGGAGGCGGGGCAGATACGCAGTATTTT. The encoded protein is CASSRGGGADTQYF.

This chain links TRBV28 with TRBJ2-7, with D possibly called TRBD1 or TRBD2 (5 bases each). V was pared by 1 base and J by 5 bases, with 15 bases between. Germline-derived CDR1 and CDR2 are MDHEN and SYDVKM. CDR3 length equals 15 residues. CDR3 in amino acids: CASSLLGRGEHEQYF. CDR3 sequence (DNA): TGTGCCAGCAGTTTATTAGGCAGAGGGGAGCACGAGCAGTACTTC.

The chain combines TRBV9 with TRBJ2-7; TRBD1 or TRBD2 may be the D gene (5 bases each). Germline V gives CDR1 SGDLS, CDR2 YYNGEE. CDR3 length: 16 amino acids. Trimming stripped 4 bases from V and 0 bases from J, with 17 bases between. The CDR3 is CASSPSWGPSSYEQYF. The CDR3 bases are TGTGCCAGCAGCCCTTCATGGGGACCAAGCTCCTACGAGCAGTACTTC.

Only one count was recorded for this clone. The chain combines TRBV12-5 with TRBJ1-2, with D perhaps matching TRBD1 (5 bases). This CDR3 region has 13 residues. V was clipped by 6 bases and J by 6 bases, with 14 bases between them. The germline V gene encodes CDR1 LGHNT and CDR2 FRNRAP. This chain's CDR3 is CASGYLRQNGYTF. The DNA of the CDR3 is TGTGCTAGTGGCTATCTTCGACAGAATGGCTACACCTTC.

This chain uses TRBV5-5 with TRBJ1-2; D may be TRBD1 (6 bases). This CDR3 is 14 amino acids long. V was clipped by 4 bases and J by 6 bases, with 16 bases between them. From germline, CDR1 is SGHKS and CDR2 YYEKEE (reference sequence). The CDR3 loop is CASSLRGSRDGYTF. CDR3 nucleotides: TGTGCCAGCAGCCTCAGGGGCAGCCGGGATGGCTACACCTTC.

V usage is TRBV19 and J usage is TRBJ2-3; 9 nucleotides align to TRBD1. Germline assignment: CDR1 LNHDA and CDR2 SQIVND (reference sequence). V lost 5 bases to trimming and J lost 2 bases; unmatched junction nucleotides: 5. The CDR3 spans 15 residues. CDR3 protein: CASSLGTGLTDTQYF. The CDR3 region has the DNA TGTGCCAGTAGTTTAGGGACAGGGCTCACAGATACGCAGTATTTT.

The rearrangement joins TRBV4-1 to TRBJ2-7; 7 bases map to TRBD1. There are 16 residues in the CDR3. CDR1 and CDR2 from the germline V gene are MGHRA and YSYEKL. The V segment lost 3 bases and the J segment 2 bases; nucleotides outside the gene matches: 10. Written as DNA, the CDR3 is TGCGCCAGCAGCCAGATCCCGGGACAGTTCACCTACGAGCAGTACTTC. Its protein product is CASSQIPGQFTYEQYF.

The V gene is TRBV19, the J gene TRBJ1-4; tentatively, D is TRBD1 (6 bases). The CDR3 length is 10 residues. Trimming cost V 5 bases and J 14 bases, with 9 bases left between them. Germline V gene lookup returns CDR1 LNHDA and CDR2 SQIVND (reference sequence). CDR3 DNA: TGTGCCAGTAGTGGGACATCCCTGTTTTTT. Translation: CASSGTSLFF.

This chain joins TRBV4-2 and TRBJ2-7; D may be TRBD2 (6 bases). This CDR3 is 14 amino acids long. Germline lookup yields CDR1 LGHNA and CDR2 YNFKEQ. V was shortened by 0 bases and J by 6 bases, with 12 bases between the two germline ends. The CDR3 DNA reads as TGTGCCAGCAGCCAAGATAGGTCTAGCGCCGAGCAGTACTTC. Its protein is CASSQDRSSAEQYF.

The chain joins TRBV5-5 to TRBJ2-7; 7 bases line up with TRBD1. This CDR3 spans 13 amino acids. The junction had 6 bases not matched to a gene; V was cut back by 4 bases and J by 5 bases. In germline, CDR1 is SGHKS, CDR2 YYEKEE (reference sequence). CDR3 sequence reads: CASSNIDRDEQYF. The DNA for the CDR3 is TGTGCCAGCAGCAATATAGACAGGGACGAGCAGTACTTC.

The V and J genes are TRBV10-3 and TRBJ2-7; 9 bases map to TRBD2. CDR1 and CDR2 (germline): ENHRY, SYGVKD. The CDR3 consists of 15 residues. Trimming at V came to 3 bases and at J to 4 bases, leaving 7 bases not matched to a gene. CDR3: CAISDPASGRYEQYF. For the CDR3, the DNA is TGTGCCATCAGTGACCCCGCAAGCGGGAGGTACGAGCAGTACTTC.

V gene TRBV10-3 combines with J gene TRBJ1-2; D is ambiguous. CDR1 and CDR2 from the germline V gene are ENHRY and SYGVKD. This CDR3 is 14 amino acids long. V was clipped by 2 bases and J by 5 bases, with 12 bases between them. Here the CDR3 DNA reads TGTGCCATCAGTGAGGGTCAGGCCGGTTATGGCTACACCTTC. This encodes CAISEGQAGYGYTF.

As for this clone: At one boundary the junction diverges from the germline segment, which might be a read error. The rearrangement joins TRBV28 to TRBJ2-7, with D possibly TRBD2 on 6 matching bases. Germline V gene sequence: CDR1 MDHEN, CDR2 SYDVKM. This CDR3 is built from 12 residues. CDR3 coding DNA: TGTGCCAGCAGTCCACAGGAGGGAATTCCCAACTTC. It is translated as CASSPQEGIPNF.

The J gene is TRBJ1-4, the V gene TRBV5-1; unclear D gene. This CDR3 is built from 14 residues. From germline, CDR1 is SGHRS and CDR2 YFSETQ. Trimming removed 0 bases at V and 4 bases at J, with 7 bases between. The CDR3: CASSLERINEKLFF. DNA for the CDR3: TGCGCCAGCAGCTTGGAGAGGATTAATGAAAAACTGTTTTTT.

In this sample, this clone is medium-sized. The same CDR3 also results from other DNA sequences found in this sample. The genes are TRBV27 and TRBJ2-3, with a tentative D call TRBD2 (5 bases). With 6 bases removed from V and 0 bases from J, the gap between germline ends came to 13 bases. Germline lookup yields CDR1 MNHEY and CDR2 SMNVEV (reference sequence). The CDR3 runs to 15 residues. CDR3 nucleotides: TGTGCCAGCAGCCTAGGGAGTTCTAGCACAGATACGCAGTATTTT. Amino acids: CASSLGSSSTDTQYF.

This chain uses TRBV2 with TRBJ2-7; D may match TRBD1 or TRBD2 (5 bases each). V lost 8 bases and J 7 bases, leaving 24 bases between the germline ends. CDR1 is SNHLY, CDR2 FYNNEI, per germline. The CDR3 is 15 residues long. CDR3 nucleotide sequence: TGTGCCAGCCGTATAACCATATTCAGGGACGGGGAGCAGTACTTC. Translating it yields CASRITIFRDGEQYF. Full variable domain (missing parts from reference TRBV2 and TRBJ2-7): EPEVTQTPSHQVTQMGQEVILRCVPISNHLYFYWYRQILGQKVEFLVSFYNNEISEKSEIFDDQFSVERPDGSNFTLKIRSTKLEDSAMYFCASRITIFRDGEQYFGPGTRLTVT.

The V call is TRBV4-1, the J call TRBJ2-7; no reliable D call. This CDR3 has 14 amino acids. Germline values: CDR1 MGHRA, CDR2 YSYEKL. Trimming pared 0 bases from V and 6 bases from J, leaving 12 bases between. As DNA, the CDR3 is TGCGCCAGCAGCCAAGAGCCGGGCCGGGTCGAGCAGTACTTC. This sequence encodes CASSQEPGRVEQYF.

This clone was detected a few times. The chain recombines TRBV19 with TRBJ1-2, with 8 bases matching TRBD1. The length of the CDR3 is 13 residues. J lost 7 bases, V lost 10 bases, and 11 bases had no gene match. The germline gives CDR1 LNHDA, CDR2 SQIVND (reference sequence). CDR3 DNA: TGTGCCACCTGGGGACAGGTAAAAGGTGGCTACACCTTC. Translating gives CATWGQVKGGYTF.

This chain links TRBV7-9 with TRBJ2-1, with D maybe TRBD1 (6 bases). The CDR3 is 15 amino acids. Trimming cost V 3 bases and J 3 bases, with 12 bases left between them. The V gene's germline CDR1 is SEHNR and CDR2 FQNEAQ (reference sequence). In DNA, the CDR3 is TGTGCCAGCAGCTTCTTCCCACAGGGCTACAATGAGCAGTTCTTC. Amino acid sequence: CASSFFPQGYNEQFF.

V gene TRBV2 combines with J gene TRBJ1-1, with D unclear. The CDR3 loop spans 12 amino acids. Trimming pared 6 bases from V and 6 bases from J, leaving 11 bases between. Germline-derived CDR1 and CDR2 are SNHLY and FYNNEI. This chain's CDR3 is CASSMPPAEAFF. The CDR3 bases are TGTGCCAGCAGCATGCCACCGGCTGAAGCTTTCTTT.

V gene TRBV5-6 combines with J gene TRBJ2-1; D might be TRBD1 (5 bases). The CDR3 extends over 13 amino acids. Germline V gives CDR1 SGHDT, CDR2 YYEEEE. V was pared by 4 bases and J by 7 bases, with 12 bases between. The CDR3 protein is CASSQGAGNEQFF. For the CDR3, the DNA is TGTGCCAGCAGCCAGGGTGCCGGGAATGAGCAGTTCTTC.

This clone has just one count. The gene calls are TRBV2 and TRBJ1-4; D is unclear. From germline, CDR1 is SNHLY and CDR2 FYNNEI. V lost 6 bases, J lost 8 bases, and 16 bases lay in between. The CDR3 totals 14 residues. CDR3 protein: CASRTPGSEEKLFF. The CDR3 DNA sequence: TGTGCCAGCAGGACCCCAGGTTCGGAGGAAAAACTGTTTTTT.